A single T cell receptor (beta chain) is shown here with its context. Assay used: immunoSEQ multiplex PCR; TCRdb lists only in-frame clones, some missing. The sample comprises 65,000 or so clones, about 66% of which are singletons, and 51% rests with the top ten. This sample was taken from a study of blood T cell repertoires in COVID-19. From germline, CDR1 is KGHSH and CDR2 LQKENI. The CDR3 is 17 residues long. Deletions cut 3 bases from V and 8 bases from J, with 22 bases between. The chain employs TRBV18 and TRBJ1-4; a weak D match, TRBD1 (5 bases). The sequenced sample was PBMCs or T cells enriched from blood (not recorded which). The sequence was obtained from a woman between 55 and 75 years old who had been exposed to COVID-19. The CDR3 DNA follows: TGTGCCAGCTCACCGCGGTGGGGCGCACAGGCTGAAGAAAAACTGTTTTTT. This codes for CASSPRWGAQAEEKLFF.